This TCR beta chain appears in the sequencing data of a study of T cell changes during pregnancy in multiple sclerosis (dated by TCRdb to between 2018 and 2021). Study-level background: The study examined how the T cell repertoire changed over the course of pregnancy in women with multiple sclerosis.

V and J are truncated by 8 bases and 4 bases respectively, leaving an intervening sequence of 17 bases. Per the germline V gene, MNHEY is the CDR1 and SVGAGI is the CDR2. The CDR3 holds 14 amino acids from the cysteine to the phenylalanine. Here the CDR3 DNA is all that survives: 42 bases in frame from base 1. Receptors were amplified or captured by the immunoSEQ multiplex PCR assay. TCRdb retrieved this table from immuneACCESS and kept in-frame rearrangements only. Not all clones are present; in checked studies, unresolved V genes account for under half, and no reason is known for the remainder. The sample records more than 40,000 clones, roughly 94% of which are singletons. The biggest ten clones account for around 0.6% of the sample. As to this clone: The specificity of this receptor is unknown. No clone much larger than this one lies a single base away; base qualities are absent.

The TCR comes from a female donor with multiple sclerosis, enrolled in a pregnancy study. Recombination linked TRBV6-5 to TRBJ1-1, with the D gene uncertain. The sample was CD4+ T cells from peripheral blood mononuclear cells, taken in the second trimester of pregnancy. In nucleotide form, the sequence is TGTGCCAGCCTTAAAGCGGGGAGGAGCACTGAAGCTTTCTTT. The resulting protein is CASLKAGRSTEAFF.